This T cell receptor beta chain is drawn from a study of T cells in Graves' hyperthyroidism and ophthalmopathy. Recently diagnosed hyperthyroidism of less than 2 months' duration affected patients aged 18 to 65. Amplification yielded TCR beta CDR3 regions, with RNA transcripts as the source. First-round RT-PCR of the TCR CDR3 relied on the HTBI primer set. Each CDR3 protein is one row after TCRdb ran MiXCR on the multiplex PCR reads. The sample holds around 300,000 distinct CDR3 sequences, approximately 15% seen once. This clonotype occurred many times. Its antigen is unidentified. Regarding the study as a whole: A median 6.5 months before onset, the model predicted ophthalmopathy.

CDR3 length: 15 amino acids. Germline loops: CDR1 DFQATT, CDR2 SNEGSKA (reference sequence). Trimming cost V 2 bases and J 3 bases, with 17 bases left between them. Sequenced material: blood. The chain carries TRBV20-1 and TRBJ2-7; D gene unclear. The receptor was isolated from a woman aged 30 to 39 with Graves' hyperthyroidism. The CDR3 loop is CSARNAVAGDYEQYF. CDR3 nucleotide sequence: TGCAGTGCTAGAAATGCAGTCGCAGGTGACTACGAGCAGTACTTC.